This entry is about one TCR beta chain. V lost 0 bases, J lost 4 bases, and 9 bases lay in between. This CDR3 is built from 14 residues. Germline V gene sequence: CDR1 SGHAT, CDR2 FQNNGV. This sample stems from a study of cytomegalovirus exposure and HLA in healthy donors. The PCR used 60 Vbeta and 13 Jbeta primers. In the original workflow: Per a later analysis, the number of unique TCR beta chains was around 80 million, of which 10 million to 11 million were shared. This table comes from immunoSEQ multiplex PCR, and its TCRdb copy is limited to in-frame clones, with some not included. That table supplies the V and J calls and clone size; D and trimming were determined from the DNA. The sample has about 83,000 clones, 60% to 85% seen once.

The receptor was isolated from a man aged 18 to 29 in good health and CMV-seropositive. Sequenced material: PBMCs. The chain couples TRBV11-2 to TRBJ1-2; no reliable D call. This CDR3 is CASSLDSGGYGYTF. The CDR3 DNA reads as TGTGCCAGCAGCTTAGATAGTGGTGGCTATGGCTACACCTTC.